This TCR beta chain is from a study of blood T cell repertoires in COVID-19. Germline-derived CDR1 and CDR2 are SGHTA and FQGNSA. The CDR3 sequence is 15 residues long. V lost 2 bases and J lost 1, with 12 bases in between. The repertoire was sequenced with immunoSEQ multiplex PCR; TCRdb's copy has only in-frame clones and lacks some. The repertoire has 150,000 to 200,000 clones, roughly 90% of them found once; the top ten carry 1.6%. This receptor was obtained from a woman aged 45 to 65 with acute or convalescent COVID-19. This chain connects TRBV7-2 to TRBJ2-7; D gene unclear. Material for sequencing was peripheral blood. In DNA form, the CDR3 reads TGTGCCAGCAGCTTATCGTCCAGGCTATCCTACGAGCAGTACTTC. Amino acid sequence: CASSLSSRLSYEQYF. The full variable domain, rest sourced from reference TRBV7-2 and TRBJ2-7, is GAGVSQSPSNKVTEKGKDVELRCDPISGHTALYWYRQSLGQGLEFLIYFQGNSAPDKSGLPSDRFSAERTGGSVSTLTIQRTQQEDSAVYLCASSLSSRLSYEQYFGPGTRLTVT.